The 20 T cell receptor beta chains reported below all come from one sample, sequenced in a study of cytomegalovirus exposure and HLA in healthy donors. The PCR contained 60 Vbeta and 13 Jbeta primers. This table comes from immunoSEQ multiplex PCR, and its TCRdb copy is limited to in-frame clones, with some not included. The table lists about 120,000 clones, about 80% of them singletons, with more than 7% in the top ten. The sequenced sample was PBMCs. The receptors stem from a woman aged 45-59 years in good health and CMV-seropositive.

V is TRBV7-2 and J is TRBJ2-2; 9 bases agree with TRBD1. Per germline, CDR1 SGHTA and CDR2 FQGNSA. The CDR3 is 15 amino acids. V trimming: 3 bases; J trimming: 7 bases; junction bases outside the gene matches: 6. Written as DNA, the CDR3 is TGTGCCAGCAGCTTTGATGGACAGGGGATCGGGGAGCTGTTTTTT. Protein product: CASSFDGQGIGELFF.

The CDR3 nucleotides read TGCGCCAGCAGTGAAGTGCGCCAGGGAGGACACACCATATATTTT. This gives the protein CASSEVRQGGHTIYF. The chain carries TRBV10-1 and TRBJ1-3; perhaps TRBD1 as D (5 bases). CDR3 size: 15 residues. V shed 3 bases and J shed 8 bases, with 17 bases lying between them. The germline V gene encodes CDR1 WNHNN and CDR2 SYGVQD (reference sequence).

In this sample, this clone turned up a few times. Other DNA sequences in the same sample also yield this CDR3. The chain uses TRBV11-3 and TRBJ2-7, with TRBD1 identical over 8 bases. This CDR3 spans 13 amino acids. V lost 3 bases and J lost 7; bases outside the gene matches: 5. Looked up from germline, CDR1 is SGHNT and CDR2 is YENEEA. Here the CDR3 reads CASSLQGAFEQYF. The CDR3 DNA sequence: TGTGCCAGCAGCTTGCAGGGGGCTTTTGAGCAGTACTTC. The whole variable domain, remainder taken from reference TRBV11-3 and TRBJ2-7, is EAGVVQSPRYKIIEKKQPVAFWCNPISGHNTLYWYLQNLGQGPELLIRYENEEAVDDSQLPKDRFSAERLKGVDSTLKIQPAELGDSAVYLCASSLQGAFEQYFGPGTRLTVT.

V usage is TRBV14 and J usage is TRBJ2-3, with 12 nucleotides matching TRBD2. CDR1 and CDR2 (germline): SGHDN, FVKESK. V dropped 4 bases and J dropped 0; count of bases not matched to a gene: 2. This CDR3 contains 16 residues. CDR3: CASSPGLAGSTDTQYF. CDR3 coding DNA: TGTGCCAGCAGCCCCGGACTAGCGGGAAGCACAGATACGCAGTATTTT.

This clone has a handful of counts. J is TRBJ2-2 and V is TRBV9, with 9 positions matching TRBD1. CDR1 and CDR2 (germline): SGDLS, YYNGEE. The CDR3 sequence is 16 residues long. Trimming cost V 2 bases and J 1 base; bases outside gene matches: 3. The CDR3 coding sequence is TGTGCCAGCAGCGTGAAGACAGGGGGGAACACCGGGGAGCTGTTTTTT. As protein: CASSVKTGGNTGELFF.

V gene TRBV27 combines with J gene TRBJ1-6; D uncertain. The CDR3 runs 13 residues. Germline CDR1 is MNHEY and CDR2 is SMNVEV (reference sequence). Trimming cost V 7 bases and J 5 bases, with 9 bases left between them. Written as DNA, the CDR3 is TGTGCCAGCACGAGGGCAAATAATTCACCCCTCCACTTT. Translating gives CASTRANNSPLHF.

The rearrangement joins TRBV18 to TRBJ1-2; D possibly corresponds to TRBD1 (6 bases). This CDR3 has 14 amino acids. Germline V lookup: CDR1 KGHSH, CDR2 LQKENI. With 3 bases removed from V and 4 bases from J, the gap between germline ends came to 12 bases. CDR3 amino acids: CASSPGRGIYGYTF. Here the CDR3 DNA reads TGTGCCAGCTCACCGGGCAGGGGTATCTATGGCTACACCTTC.

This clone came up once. The CDR3 coding sequence is TGTGCCAGCAGCTTAGGGTACGGTCAGCCCCAGCATTTT. This sequence encodes CASSLGYGQPQHF. The rearrangement uses TRBV11-2 and TRBJ1-5; no reliable D call. Germline V gene sequence: CDR1 SGHAT, CDR2 FQNNGV. V was trimmed by 1 base and J by 6 bases, leaving 7 bases between them. The CDR3 runs to 13 residues.

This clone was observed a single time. CDR3 sequence (DNA): TGTGCCAGCAGCCAAGCTCCTAGCGGGAGCGGATACGAGCAGTACTTC. It translates to CASSQAPSGSGYEQYF. V and J are TRBV4-2 and TRBJ2-7; TRBD2 matches 10 bases. Per the germline V gene, CDR1 is LGHNA and CDR2 is YNFKEQ. V dropped 1 base and J dropped 4; count of bases not matched to a gene: 7. The CDR3 has 16 residues.

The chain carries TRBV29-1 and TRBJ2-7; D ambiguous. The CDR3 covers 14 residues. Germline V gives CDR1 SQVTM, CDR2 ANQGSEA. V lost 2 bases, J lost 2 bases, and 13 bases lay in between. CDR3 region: CSVERSEVPYEQYF. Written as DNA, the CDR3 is TGCAGCGTTGAACGGTCTGAGGTCCCCTACGAGCAGTACTTC.

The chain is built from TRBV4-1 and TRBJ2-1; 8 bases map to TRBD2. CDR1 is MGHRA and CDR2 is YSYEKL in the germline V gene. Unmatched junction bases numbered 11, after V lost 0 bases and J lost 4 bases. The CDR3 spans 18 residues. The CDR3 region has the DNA TGCGCCAGCAGCCAAGATGGAGTAGCGGGAATCTTGTACAATGAGCAGTTCTTC. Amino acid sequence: CASSQDGVAGILYNEQFF.

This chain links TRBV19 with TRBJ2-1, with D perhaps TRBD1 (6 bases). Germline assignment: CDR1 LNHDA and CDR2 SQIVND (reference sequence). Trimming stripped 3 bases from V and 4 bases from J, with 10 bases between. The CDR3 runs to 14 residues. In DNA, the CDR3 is TGTGCCAGTAGTATCACCAGGGGATACAATGAGCAGTTCTTC. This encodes CASSITRGYNEQFF.

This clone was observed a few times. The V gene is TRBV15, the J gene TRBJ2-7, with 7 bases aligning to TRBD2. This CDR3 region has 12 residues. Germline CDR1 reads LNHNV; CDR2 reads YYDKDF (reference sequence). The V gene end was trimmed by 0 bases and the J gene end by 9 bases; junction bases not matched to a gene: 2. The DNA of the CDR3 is TGTGCCACCAGCAGAGATACGGGAGGGCAGTACTTC. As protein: CATSRDTGGQYF.

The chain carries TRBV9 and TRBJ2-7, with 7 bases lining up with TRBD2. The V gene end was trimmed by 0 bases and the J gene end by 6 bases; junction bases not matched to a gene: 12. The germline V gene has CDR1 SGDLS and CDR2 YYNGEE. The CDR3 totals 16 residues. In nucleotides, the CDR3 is TGTGCCAGCAGCGTAGACATAGGTGGGGGGGGATCCGAGCAGTACTTC. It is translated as CASSVDIGGGGSEQYF.

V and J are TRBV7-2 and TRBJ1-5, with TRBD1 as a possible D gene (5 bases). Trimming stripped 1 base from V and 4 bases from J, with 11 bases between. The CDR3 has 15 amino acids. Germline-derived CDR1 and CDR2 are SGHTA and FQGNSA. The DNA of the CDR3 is TGTGCCAGCAGCTTAGTGGGGCAGGGTAATCAGCCCCAGCATTTT. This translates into CASSLVGQGNQPQHF.

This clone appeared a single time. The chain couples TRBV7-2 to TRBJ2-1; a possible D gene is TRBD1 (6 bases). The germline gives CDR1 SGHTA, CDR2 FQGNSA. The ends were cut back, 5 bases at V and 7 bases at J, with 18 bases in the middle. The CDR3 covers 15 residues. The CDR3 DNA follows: TGTGCCAGCAGCATATCGACAGGTCTTGGAAATGAGCAGTTCTTC. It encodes CASSISTGLGNEQFF.

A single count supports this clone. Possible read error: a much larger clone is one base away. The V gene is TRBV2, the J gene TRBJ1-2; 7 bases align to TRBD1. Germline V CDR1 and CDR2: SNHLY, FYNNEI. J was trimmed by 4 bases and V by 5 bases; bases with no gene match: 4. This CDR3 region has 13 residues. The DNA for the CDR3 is TGTGCCAGCAGTCAACAGGGGATCTATGGCTACACCTTC. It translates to CASSQQGIYGYTF.

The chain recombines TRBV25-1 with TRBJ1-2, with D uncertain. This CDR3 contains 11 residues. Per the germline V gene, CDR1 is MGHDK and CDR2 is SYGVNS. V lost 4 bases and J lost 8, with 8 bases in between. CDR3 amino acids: CASSGGSGYTF. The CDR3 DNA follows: TGTGCCAGCAGTGGAGGGTCGGGCTACACCTTC.

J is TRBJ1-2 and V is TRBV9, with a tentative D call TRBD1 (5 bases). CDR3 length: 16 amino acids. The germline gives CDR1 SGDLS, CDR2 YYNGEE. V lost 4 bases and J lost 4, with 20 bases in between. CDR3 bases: TGTGCCAGCAGCTTCGCTACCGGGGGACCCTCCTATGGCTACACCTTC. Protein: CASSFATGGPSYGYTF.

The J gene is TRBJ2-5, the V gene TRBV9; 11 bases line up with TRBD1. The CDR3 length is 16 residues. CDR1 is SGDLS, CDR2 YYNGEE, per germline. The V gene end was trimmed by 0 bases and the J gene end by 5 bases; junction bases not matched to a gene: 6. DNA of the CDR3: TGTGCCAGCAGCGTAGGAGGGACAGGGGGACTGGAGACCCAGTACTTC. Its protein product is CASSVGGTGGLETQYF.